Included here is one T cell receptor (beta chain) sequence, with context. The CDR3 is 13 residues long. The germline V and J ends were trimmed by 8 bases and 4 bases, with 14 bases remaining between them. The germline gives CDR1 MNHEY, CDR2 SVGEGT. This record comes from a study of blood T cells in healthy people across ages. Alongside a J-beta primer mix, a sample-barcoded 5' primer served in a second PCR lasting 7 to 11 cycles. TCRdb ran MiXCR on the 5' RACE reads and lists one entry per CDR3 protein. Among 1.5 million to 1.9 million distinct CDR3 sequences listed, about 42% were seen once. Sequencing input: blood. The chain joins TRBV6-2 or TRBV6-3 to TRBJ1-2; no definite D call. The origin of this receptor is a young woman in good health. This CDR3 is CASEVTPGYGYTF. CDR3 sequence (DNA): TGTGCCAGCGAGGTGACGCCTGGCTATGGCTACACCTTC.